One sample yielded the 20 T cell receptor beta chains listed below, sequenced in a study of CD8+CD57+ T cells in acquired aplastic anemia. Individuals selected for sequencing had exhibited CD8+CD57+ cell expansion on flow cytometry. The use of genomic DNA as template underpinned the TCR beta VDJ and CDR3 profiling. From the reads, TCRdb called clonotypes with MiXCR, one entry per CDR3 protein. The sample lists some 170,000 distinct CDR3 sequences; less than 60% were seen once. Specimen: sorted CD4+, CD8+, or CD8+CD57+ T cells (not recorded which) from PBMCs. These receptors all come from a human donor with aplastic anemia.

The CDR3 protein is CSAQRTGSTDTQYF. CDR3 DNA: TGCAGCGCCCAGAGGACAGGGAGCACAGATACGCAGTATTTT. This rearrangement joins TRBV29-1 to TRBJ2-3, with 8 bases that match TRBD1. V shed 7 bases and J 0 bases; nucleotides not matched to a gene: 6. The CDR3 length is 14 residues. CDR1 SQVTM and CDR2 ANQGSEA come from the germline V gene.

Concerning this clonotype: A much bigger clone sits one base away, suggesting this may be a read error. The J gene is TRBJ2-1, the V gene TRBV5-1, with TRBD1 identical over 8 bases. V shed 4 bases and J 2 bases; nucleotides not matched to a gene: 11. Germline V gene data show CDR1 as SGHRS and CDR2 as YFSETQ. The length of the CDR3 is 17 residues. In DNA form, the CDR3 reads TGCGCCAGCAGCCAACTTACAATGGGACAGGCCTACAATGAGCAGTTCTTC. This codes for CASSQLTMGQAYNEQFF.

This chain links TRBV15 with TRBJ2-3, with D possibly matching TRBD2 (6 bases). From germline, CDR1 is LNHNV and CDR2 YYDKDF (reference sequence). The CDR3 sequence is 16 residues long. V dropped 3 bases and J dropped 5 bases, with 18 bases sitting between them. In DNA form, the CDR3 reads TGTGCCACCAGCAGTTCCGGGACTTCGTTAGGAGATACGCAGTATTTT. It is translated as CATSSSGTSLGDTQYF.

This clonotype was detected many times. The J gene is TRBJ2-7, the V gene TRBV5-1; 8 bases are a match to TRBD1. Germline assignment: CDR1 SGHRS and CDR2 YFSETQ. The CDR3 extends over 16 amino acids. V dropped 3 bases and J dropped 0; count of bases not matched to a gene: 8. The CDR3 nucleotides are TGCGCCAGCAGCTCCGTGGGGACAGGCAGCTCCTACGAGCAGTACTTC. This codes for CASSSVGTGSSYEQYF.

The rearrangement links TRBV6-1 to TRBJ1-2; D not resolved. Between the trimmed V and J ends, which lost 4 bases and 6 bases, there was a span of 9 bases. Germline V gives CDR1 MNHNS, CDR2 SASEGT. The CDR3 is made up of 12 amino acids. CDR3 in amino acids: CASSAGDHGYTF. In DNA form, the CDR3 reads TGTGCCAGCAGTGCTGGCGACCATGGCTACACCTTC.

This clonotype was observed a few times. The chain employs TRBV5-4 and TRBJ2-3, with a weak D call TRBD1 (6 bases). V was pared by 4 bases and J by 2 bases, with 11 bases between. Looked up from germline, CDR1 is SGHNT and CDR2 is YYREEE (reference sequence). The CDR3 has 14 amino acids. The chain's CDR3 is CASSEGQITDTQYF. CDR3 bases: TGTGCCAGCAGCGAAGGACAGATCACAGATACGCAGTATTTT.

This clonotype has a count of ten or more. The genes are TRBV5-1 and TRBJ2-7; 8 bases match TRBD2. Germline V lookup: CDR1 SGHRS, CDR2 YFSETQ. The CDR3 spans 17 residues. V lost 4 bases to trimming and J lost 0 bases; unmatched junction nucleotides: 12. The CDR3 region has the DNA TGCGCCAGCAGCCCAGGAGGGGGGCGGGGGGCCTCCTACGAGCAGTACTTC. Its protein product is CASSPGGGRGASYEQYF.

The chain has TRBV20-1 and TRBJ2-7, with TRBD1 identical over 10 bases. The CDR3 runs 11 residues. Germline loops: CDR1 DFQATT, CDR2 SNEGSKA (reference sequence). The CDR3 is CRTGGLYEQYF. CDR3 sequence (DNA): TGCAGGACAGGGGGCCTATACGAGCAGTACTTC.

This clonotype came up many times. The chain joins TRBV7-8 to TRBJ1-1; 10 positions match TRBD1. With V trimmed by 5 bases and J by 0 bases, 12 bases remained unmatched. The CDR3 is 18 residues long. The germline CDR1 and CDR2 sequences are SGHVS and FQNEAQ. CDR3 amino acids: CASSIPGTGVLMNTEAFF. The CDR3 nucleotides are TGTGCCAGCAGCATTCCCGGGACAGGGGTCCTCATGAACACTGAAGCTTTCTTT. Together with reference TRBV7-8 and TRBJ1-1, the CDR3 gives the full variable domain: GAGVSQSPRYKVAKRGQDVALRCDPISGHVSLFWYQQALGQGPEFLTYFQNEAQLDKSGLPSDRFFAERPEGSVSTLKIQRTQQEDSAVYLCASSIPGTGVLMNTEAFFGQGTRLTVV.

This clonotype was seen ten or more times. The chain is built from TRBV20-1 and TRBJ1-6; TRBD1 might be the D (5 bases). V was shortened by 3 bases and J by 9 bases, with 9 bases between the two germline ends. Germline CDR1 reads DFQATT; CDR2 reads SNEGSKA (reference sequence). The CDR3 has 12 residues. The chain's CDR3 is CSARGGGSPLHF. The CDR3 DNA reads TGCAGTGCTAGGGGTGGGGGTTCACCCCTCCACTTT.

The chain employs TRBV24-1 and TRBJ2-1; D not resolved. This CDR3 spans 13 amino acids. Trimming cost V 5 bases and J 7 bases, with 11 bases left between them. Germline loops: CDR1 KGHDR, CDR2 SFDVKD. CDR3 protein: CATSGHSFNEQFF. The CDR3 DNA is TGTGCCACCAGTGGTCACAGTTTTAATGAGCAGTTCTTC.

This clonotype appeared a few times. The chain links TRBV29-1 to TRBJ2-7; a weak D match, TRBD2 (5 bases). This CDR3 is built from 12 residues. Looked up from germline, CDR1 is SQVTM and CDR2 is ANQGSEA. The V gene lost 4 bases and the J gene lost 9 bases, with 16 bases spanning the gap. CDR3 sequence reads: CSVGSGRAGQYF. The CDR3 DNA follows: TGCAGCGTTGGGAGCGGACGGGCCGGGCAGTACTTC.

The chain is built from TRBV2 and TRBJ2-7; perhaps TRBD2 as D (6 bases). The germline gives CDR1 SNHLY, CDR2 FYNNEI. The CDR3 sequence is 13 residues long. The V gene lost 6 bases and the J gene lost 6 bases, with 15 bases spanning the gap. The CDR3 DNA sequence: TGTGCCAGCAGCCGGGACTCCAGAAGCGAGCAGTACTTC. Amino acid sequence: CASSRDSRSEQYF.

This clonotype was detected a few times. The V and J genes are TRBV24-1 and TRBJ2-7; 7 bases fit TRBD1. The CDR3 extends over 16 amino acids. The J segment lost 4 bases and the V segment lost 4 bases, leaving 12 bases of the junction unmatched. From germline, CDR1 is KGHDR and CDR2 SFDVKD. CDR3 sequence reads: CATSERTGAGGYEQYF. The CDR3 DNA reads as TGTGCCACCAGTGAGAGGACAGGCGCTGGTGGGTACGAGCAGTACTTC.

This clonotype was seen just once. The CDR3 is CASSVSGGAKYF. The DNA for the CDR3 is TGTGCCAGCAGCGTGAGCGGGGGGGCCAAGTATTTT. The genes are TRBV9 and TRBJ2-3; 10 bases line up with TRBD2. The CDR3 runs 12 residues. Germline V CDR1 and CDR2: SGDLS, YYNGEE. J gave up 13 bases and V 2 bases, and 4 bases lay outside the gene matches.

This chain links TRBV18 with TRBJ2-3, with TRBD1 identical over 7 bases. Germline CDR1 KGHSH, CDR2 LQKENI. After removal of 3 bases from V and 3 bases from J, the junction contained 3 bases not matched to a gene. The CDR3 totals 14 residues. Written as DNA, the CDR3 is TGTGCCAGCTCACCCCGGACAGGAACAGATACGCAGTATTTT. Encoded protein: CASSPRTGTDTQYF.

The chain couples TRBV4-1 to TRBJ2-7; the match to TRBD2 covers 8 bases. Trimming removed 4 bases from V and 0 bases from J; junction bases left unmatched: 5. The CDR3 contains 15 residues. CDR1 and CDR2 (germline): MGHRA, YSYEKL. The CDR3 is CASSPAGESSYEQYF. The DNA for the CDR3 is TGCGCCAGCAGCCCAGCGGGGGAGAGCTCCTACGAGCAGTACTTC.

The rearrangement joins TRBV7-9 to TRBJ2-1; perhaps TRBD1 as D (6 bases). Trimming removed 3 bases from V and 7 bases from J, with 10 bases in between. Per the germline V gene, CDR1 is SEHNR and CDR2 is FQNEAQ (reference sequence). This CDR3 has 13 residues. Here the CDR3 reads CASSFGQLNEQFF. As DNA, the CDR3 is TGTGCCAGCAGCTTCGGACAGTTAAATGAGCAGTTCTTC.

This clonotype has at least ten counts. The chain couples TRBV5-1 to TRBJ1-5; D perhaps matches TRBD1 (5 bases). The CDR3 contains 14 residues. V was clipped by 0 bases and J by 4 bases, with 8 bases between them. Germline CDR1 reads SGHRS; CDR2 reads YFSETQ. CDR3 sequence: CASSLAGGNQPQHF. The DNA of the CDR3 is TGCGCCAGCAGCTTGGCCGGGGGGAATCAGCCCCAGCATTTT.

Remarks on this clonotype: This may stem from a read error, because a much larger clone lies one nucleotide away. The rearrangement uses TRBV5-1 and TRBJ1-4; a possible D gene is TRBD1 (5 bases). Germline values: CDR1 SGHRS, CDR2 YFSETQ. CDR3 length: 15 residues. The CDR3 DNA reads TGCGCCAGCAGCTTGGCGCGGACTGGGGCCGGTAAACTGTCTTTT. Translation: CASSLARTGAGKLSF.